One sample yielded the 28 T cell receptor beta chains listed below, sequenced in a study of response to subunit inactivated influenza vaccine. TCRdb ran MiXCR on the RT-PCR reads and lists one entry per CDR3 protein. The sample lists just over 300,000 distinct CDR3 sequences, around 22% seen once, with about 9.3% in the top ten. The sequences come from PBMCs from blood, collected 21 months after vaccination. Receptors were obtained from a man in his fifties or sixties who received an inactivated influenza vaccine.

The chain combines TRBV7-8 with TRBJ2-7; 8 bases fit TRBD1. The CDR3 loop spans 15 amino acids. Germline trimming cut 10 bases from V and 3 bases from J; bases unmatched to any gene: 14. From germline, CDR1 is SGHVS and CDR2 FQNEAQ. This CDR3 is CATKSGTGFGYEQYF. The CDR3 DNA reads TGTGCCACAAAGTCCGGGACAGGTTTTGGCTACGAGCAGTACTTC.

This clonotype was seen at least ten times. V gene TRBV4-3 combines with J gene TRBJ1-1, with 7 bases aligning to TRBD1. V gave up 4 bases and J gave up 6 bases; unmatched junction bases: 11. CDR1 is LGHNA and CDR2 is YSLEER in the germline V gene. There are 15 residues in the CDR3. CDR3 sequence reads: CASSPKATGVPEAFF. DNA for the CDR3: TGCGCCAGCAGCCCCAAGGCTACAGGGGTTCCTGAAGCTTTCTTT.

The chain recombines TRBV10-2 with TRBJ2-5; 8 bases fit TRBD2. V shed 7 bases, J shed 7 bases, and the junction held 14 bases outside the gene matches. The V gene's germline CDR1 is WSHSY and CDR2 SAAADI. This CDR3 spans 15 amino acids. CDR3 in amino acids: CASNGSGGRGWTQYF. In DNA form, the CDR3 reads TGCGCCAGCAATGGGTCGGGAGGGCGAGGATGGACCCAGTACTTC.

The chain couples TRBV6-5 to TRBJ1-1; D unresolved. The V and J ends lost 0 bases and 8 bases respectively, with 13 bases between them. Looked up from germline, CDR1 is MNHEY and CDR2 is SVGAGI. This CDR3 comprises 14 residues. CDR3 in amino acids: CASSYSRTGREAFF. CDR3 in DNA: TGTGCCAGCAGTTACTCTAGGACGGGTAGAGAAGCTTTCTTT.

CDR3 loop: CASSGGSTEAFF. The CDR3 DNA reads TGTGCCAGCAGCGGGGGGAGCACTGAAGCTTTCTTT. J is TRBJ1-1 and V is TRBV3-1, with TRBD1 as a possible D gene (5 bases). This CDR3 has 12 amino acids. Germline V CDR1 and CDR2: LGHDT, YNNKEL (reference sequence). Trimming stripped 5 bases from V and 4 bases from J, with 8 bases between. Based on the CDR3 plus reference TRBV3-1 and TRBJ1-1, the full variable domain is DTAVSQTPKYLVTQMGNDKSIKCEQNLGHDTMYWYKQDSKKFLKIMFSYNNKELIINETVPNRFSPKSPDKAHLNLHINSLELGDSAVYFCASSGGSTEAFFGQGTRLTVV.

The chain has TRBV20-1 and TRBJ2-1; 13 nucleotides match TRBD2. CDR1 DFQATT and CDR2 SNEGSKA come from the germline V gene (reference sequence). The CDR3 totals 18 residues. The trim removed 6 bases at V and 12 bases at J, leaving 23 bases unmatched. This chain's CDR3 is CSASPGPGRLAGGDVQFF. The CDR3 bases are TGCAGTGCCTCACCGGGACCAGGGAGACTAGCGGGAGGAGATGTGCAGTTCTTC.

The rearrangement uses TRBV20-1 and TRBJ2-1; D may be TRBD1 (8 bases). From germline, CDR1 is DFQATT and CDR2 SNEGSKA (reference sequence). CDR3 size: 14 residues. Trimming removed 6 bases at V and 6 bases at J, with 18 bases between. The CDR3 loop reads CSAQTNRGGNEQFF. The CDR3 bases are TGCAGTGCCCAAACCAACAGGGGGGGCAATGAGCAGTTCTTC.

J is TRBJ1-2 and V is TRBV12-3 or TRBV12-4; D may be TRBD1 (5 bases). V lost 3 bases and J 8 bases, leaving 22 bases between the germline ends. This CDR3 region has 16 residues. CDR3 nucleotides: TGTGCCAGCAGTTTCTGGTTAATTGACAGCTCTATCGGCTACACCTTC. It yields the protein CASSFWLIDSSIGYTF.

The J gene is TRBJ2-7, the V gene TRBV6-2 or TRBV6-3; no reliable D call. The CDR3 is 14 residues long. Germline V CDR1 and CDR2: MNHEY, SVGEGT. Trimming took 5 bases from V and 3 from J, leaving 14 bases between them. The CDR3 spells CASSLQASYYEQYF. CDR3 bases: TGTGCCAGCAGTCTCCAGGCTTCATACTACGAGCAGTACTTC.

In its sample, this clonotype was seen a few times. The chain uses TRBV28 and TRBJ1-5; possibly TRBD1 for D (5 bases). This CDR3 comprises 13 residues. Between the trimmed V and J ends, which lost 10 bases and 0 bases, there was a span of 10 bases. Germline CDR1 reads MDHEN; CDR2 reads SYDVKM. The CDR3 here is CATAGDSNQPQHF. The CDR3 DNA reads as TGTGCCACCGCGGGGGATAGCAATCAGCCCCAGCATTTT.

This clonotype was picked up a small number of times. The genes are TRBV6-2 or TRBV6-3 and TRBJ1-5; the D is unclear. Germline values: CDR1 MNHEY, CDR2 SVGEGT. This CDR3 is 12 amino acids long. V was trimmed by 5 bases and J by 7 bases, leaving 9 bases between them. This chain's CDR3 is CASSRMGQPQHF. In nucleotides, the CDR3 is TGTGCCAGCAGTCGGATGGGGCAGCCCCAGCATTTT.

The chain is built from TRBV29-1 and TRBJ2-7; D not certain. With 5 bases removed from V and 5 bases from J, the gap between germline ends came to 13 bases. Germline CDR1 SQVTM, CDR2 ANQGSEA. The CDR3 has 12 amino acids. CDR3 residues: CSVPGIRDEQYF. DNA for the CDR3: TGCAGCGTTCCTGGGATTCGAGACGAGCAGTACTTC.

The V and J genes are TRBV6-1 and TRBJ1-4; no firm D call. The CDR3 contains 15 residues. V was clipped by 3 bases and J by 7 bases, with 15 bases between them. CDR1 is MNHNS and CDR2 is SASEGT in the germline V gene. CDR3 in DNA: TGTGCCAGCAGTGACTATACCGGGAAGAGTGAAAAACTGTTTTTT. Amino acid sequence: CASSDYTGKSEKLFF.

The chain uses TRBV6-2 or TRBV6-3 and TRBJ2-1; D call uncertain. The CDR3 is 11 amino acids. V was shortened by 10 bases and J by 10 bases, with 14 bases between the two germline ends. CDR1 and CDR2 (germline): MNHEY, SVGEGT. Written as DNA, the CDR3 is TGTGCCATCTCTGGAGAGAGGGAGCAGTTCTTC. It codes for CAISGEREQFF.

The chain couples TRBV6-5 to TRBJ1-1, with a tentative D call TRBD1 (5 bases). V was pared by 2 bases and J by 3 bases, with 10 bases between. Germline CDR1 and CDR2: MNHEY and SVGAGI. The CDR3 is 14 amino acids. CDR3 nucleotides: TGTGCCAGCAGTTACCGGGCAGGGTACACTGAAGCTTTCTTT. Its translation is CASSYRAGYTEAFF.

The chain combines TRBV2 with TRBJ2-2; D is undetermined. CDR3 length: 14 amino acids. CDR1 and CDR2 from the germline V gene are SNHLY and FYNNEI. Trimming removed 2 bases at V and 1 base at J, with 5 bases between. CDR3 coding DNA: TGTGCCAGCAGTGAAAGGCTGAACACCGGGGAGCTGTTTTTT. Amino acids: CASSERLNTGELFF.

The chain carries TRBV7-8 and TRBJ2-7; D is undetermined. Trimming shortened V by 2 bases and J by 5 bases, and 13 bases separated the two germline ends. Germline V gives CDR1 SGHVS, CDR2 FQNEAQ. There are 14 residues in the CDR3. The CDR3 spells CASSLRLAQDEQYF. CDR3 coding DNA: TGTGCCAGCAGCTTACGATTAGCCCAGGACGAGCAGTACTTC.

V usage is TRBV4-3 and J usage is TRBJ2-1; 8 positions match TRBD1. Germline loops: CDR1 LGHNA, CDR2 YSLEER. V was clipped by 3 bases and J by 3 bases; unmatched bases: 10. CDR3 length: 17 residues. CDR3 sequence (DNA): TGCGCCAGCAGCCAGGCCGCGACAGGGGCCAACTACAATGAGCAGTTCTTC. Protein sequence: CASSQAATGANYNEQFF.

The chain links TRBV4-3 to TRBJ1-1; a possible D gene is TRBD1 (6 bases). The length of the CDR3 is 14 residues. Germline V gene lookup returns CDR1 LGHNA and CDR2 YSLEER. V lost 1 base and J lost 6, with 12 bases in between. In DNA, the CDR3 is TGCGCCAGCAGCCAAGGGGGTGGACAGCCTGAAGCTTTCTTT. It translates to CASSQGGGQPEAFF.

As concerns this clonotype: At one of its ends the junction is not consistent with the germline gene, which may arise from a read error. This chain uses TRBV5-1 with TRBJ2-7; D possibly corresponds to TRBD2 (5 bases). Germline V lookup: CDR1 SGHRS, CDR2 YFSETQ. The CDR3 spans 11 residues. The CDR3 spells CASSLGPGISF. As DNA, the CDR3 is TGCGCCAGCAGCTTGGGACCGGGAATCTCCTTC. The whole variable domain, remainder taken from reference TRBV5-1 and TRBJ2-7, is KAGVTQTPRYLIKTRGQQVTLSCSPISGHRSVSWYQQTPGQGLQFLFEYFSETQRNKGNFPGRFSGRQFSNSRSEMNVSTLELGDSALYLCASSLGPGISFGPGTRLTVT.

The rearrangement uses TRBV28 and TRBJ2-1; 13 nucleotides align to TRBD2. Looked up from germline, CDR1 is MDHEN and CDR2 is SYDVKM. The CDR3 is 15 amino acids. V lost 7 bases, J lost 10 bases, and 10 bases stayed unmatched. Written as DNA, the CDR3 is TGTGCCAGCAACCCTGGACTAGCGGGAGTAAAGGAGCAGTTCTTC. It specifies CASNPGLAGVKEQFF.

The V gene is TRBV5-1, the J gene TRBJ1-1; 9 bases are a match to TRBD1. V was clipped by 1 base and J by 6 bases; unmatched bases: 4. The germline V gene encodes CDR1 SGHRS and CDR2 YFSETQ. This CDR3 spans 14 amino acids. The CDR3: CASSLRDREAEAFF. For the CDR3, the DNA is TGCGCCAGCAGCTTGCGGGACAGGGAGGCTGAAGCTTTCTTT.

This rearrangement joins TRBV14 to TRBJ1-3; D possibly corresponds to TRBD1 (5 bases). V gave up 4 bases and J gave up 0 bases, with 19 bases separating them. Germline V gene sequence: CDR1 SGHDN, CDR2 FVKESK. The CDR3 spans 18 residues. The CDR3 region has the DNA TGTGCCAGCAGCCCATTTGACAGAAGTCTAAGCTCTGGAAACACCATATATTTT. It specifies CASSPFDRSLSSGNTIYF.

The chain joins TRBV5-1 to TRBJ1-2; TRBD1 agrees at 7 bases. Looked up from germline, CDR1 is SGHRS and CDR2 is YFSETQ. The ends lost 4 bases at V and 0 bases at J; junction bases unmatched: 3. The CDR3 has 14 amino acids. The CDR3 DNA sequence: TGCGCCAGCAGCCAGGGACAGACTAACTATGGCTACACCTTC. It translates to CASSQGQTNYGYTF.

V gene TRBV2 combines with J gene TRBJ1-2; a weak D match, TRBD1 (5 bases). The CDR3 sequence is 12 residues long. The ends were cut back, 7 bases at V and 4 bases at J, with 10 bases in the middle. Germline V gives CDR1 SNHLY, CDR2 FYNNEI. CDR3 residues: CASKGDSYGYTF. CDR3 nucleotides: TGTGCCAGCAAAGGGGACTCCTATGGCTACACCTTC.

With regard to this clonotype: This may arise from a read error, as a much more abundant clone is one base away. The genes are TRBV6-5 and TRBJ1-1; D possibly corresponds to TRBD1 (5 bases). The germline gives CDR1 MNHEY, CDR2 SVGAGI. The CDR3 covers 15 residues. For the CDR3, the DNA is TGTGCCAGCAGTTGGGGGAGGAAGGGGAACACTGGAGCTTTCTTT. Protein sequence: CASSWGRKGNTGAFF.

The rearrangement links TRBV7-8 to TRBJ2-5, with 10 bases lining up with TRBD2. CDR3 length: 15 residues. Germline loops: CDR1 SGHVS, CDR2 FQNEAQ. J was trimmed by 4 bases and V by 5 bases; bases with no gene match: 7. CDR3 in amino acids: CASSVSGGRVETQYF. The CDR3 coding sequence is TGTGCCAGCAGCGTTAGCGGGGGGAGGGTAGAGACCCAGTACTTC.

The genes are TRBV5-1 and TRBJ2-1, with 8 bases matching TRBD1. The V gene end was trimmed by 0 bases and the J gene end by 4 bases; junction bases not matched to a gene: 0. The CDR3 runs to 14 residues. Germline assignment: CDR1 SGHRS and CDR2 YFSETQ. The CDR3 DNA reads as TGCGCCAGCAGCTTGGGACAGGGGTACAATGAGCAGTTCTTC. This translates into CASSLGQGYNEQFF.